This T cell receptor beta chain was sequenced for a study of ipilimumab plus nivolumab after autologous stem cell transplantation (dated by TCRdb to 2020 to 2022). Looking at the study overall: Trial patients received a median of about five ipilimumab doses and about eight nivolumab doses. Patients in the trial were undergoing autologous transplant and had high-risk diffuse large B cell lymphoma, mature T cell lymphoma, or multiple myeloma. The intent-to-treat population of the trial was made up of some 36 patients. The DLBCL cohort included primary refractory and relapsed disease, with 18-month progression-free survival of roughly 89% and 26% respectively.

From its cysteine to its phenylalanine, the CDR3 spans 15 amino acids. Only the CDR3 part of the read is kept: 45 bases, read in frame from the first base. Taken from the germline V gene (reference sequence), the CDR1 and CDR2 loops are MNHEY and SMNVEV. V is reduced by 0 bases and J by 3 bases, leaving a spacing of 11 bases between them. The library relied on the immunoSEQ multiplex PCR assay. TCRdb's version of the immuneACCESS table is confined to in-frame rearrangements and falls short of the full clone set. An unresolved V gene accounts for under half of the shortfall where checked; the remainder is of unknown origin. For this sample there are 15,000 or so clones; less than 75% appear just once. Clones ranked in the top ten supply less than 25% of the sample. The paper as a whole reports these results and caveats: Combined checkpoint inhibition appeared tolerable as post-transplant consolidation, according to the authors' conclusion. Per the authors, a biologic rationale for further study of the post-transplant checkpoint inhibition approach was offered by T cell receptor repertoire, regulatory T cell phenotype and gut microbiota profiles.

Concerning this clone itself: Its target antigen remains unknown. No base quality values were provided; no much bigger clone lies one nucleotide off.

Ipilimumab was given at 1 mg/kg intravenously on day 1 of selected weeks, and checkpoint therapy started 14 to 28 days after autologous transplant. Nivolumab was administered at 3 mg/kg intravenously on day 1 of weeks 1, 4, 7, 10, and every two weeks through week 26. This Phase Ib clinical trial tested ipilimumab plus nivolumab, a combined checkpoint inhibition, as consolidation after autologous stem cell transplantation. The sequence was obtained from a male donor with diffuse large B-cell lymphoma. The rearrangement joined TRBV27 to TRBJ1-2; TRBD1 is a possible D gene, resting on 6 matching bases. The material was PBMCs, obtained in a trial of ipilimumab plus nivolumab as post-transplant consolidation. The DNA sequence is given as TGTGCCAGCAGTTTATCTTGGGGGGCAGACTATGGCTACACCTTC. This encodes CASSLSWGADYGYTF.